What follows are 20 T cell receptor beta chains derived from one specimen sequenced in a study of T cell repertoires in cytomegalovirus infection. One entry per CDR3 protein results from TCRdb running MiXCR on the reads. There are 300,000 or so distinct CDR3 sequences in the sample; more than 20% occur only once, and approximately 14% lies in the top ten. Sequenced: PBMCs. These receptors were collected from a human donor in good health (CMV status not recorded). Some clones in this sample may be carry-over from other donors' samples.

The chain employs TRBV5-1 and TRBJ2-3, with D tentatively TRBD2 (5 bases). Germline-derived CDR1 and CDR2 are SGHRS and YFSETQ. The length of the CDR3 is 14 residues. V dropped 5 bases and J dropped 2 bases, with 12 bases sitting between them. In nucleotides, the CDR3 is TGCGCCAGCAGTCGAGCGGAGATCACAGATACGCAGTATTTT. Translating it yields CASSRAEITDTQYF. The full variable domain, completed using reference TRBV5-1 and TRBJ2-3, is KAGVTQTPRYLIKTRGQQVTLSCSPISGHRSVSWYQQTPGQGLQFLFEYFSETQRNKGNFPGRFSGRQFSNSRSEMNVSTLELGDSALYLCASSRAEITDTQYFGPGTRLTVL.

This clonotype was counted between two and nine times. This chain connects TRBV3-1 to TRBJ1-4; D is unclear. This CDR3 has 13 amino acids. V lost 5 bases, J lost 2 bases, and 6 bases lay in between. From germline, CDR1 is LGHDT and CDR2 YNNKEL (reference sequence). The CDR3, as DNA: TGTGCCAGCAGCGAGACCACTAATGAAAAACTGTTTTTT. This translates into CASSETTNEKLFF.

This clonotype was found a few times. The V gene is TRBV5-1, the J gene TRBJ2-3, with D perhaps matching TRBD1 (5 bases). With 3 bases removed from V and 4 bases from J, the gap between germline ends came to 12 bases. Looked up from germline, CDR1 is SGHRS and CDR2 is YFSETQ. The CDR3 is 14 residues long. In DNA, the CDR3 is TGCGCCAGCAGCTGGGCGACAGTTTCAGATACGCAGTATTTT. It encodes CASSWATVSDTQYF.

This clonotype was detected only a few times. The CDR3 coding sequence is TGTGCCAGCAATTCAGTGGCCGGGAGCGGACGCTCCTACGAGCAGTACTTC. Protein: CASNSVAGSGRSYEQYF. V gene TRBV6-2 or TRBV6-3 combines with J gene TRBJ2-7; D is possibly TRBD2 (6 bases). This CDR3 spans 17 amino acids. Trimming pared 7 bases from V and 0 bases from J, leaving 22 bases between. CDR1 is MNHEY, CDR2 SVGEGT, per germline.

This clonotype occurred a few times. The V and J genes are TRBV14 and TRBJ2-3; TRBD2 might be the D (5 bases). This CDR3 has 17 residues. Trimming removed 1 base from V and 0 bases from J, with 14 bases in between. The V gene's germline CDR1 is SGHDN and CDR2 FVKESK. The CDR3 region has the DNA TGTGCCAGCAGCCAAGGATTTGAGCGGACTAGCACAGATACGCAGTATTTT. Translation: CASSQGFERTSTDTQYF.

This clonotype showed up just a few times. This chain joins TRBV28 and TRBJ2-3; D gene ambiguous. Trimming cost V 7 bases and J 6 bases, with 8 bases left between them. This CDR3 is 11 amino acids long. Germline CDR1 MDHEN, CDR2 SYDVKM. This CDR3 reads CASKGLDTQYF. In DNA, the CDR3 is TGTGCCAGCAAGGGTCTGGATACGCAGTATTTT.

The chain recombines TRBV20-1 with TRBJ1-6, with D hard to call. The ends were cut back, 6 bases at V and 5 bases at J, with 14 bases in the middle. Germline V lookup: CDR1 DFQATT, CDR2 SNEGSKA (reference sequence). CDR3 length: 14 residues. CDR3 DNA: TGCAGTGCCCTAGATCGGGGAAATAATTCACCCCTCCACTTT. It translates to CSALDRGNNSPLHF.

This clonotype has at least ten counts. The chain is built from TRBV28 and TRBJ1-1; a possible D gene is TRBD1 (5 bases). Trimming left V 6 bases short and J 9 bases short, with 11 bases between. This CDR3 comprises 11 residues. CDR1 and CDR2 from the germline V gene are MDHEN and SYDVKM. The CDR3 DNA sequence: TGTGCCAGCAGAAGACAGCAGAAAGCTTTCTTT. Its translation: CASRRQQKAFF.

The V and J genes are TRBV4-3 and TRBJ2-2, with D unresolved. This CDR3 spans 17 amino acids. V gave up 0 bases and J gave up 4 bases, with 15 bases separating them. Germline V gene data show CDR1 as LGHNA and CDR2 as YSLEER. The CDR3 loop is CASSQDIFGAVTGELFF. CDR3 coding DNA: TGCGCCAGCAGCCAAGATATTTTTGGTGCGGTCACCGGGGAGCTGTTTTTT.

The chain couples TRBV9 to TRBJ2-3; TRBD2 matches 8 bases. The CDR3 has 17 amino acids. CDR1 and CDR2 (germline): SGDLS, YYNGEE. V lost 0 bases and J lost 5; bases outside the gene matches: 11. CDR3: CASSVGTLAGRLDTQYF. The DNA for the CDR3 is TGTGCCAGCAGCGTAGGGACCCTAGCGGGTCGACTAGATACGCAGTATTTT.

This chain connects TRBV20-1 to TRBJ1-1, with 9 bases that match TRBD1. Germline CDR1 DFQATT, CDR2 SNEGSKA (reference sequence). J was trimmed by 1 base and V by 3 bases; bases with no gene match: 6. The CDR3 loop spans 15 amino acids. Here the CDR3 DNA reads TGCAGTGCTAGGGATCCGACAGGGGGGAACACTGAAGCTTTCTTT. This encodes CSARDPTGGNTEAFF.

This clonotype has at least ten counts. This chain links TRBV12-3 or TRBV12-4 with TRBJ2-5; TRBD1 matches at 10 bases. CDR3 length: 15 residues. Trimming removed 5 bases from V and 5 bases from J; junction bases left unmatched: 8. CDR3 sequence (DNA): TGTGCCAGCAGTCTCGGACAGGGGGAGGTGGAGACCCAGTACTTC. It codes for CASSLGQGEVETQYF.

A few counts support this clonotype. The gene calls are TRBV29-1 and TRBJ1-3, with 7 positions matching TRBD1. CDR3 length: 16 residues. With 0 bases clipped from V and 0 bases from J, the junction kept 5 bases outside the gene matches. The germline CDR1 and CDR2 sequences are SQVTM and ANQGSEA. The CDR3 DNA sequence: TGCAGCGTTGAAGATCCGGGACAGTCCTCTGGAAACACCATATATTTT. Amino acids: CSVEDPGQSSGNTIYF.

This clonotype has at least ten counts. The rearrangement uses TRBV28 and TRBJ2-3; TRBD2 is a possible D gene (6 bases). The CDR3 is made up of 15 amino acids. Deletions cut 2 bases from V and 2 bases from J, with 11 bases between. Germline V gives CDR1 MDHEN, CDR2 SYDVKM. DNA for the CDR3: TGTGCCAGCAGTTTACCGGGACTTCACACAGATACGCAGTATTTT. This gives the protein CASSLPGLHTDTQYF.

The chain combines TRBV2 with TRBJ1-2; no reliable D call. CDR3 length equals 12 residues. V was pared by 2 bases and J by 4 bases, with 5 bases between. Germline V CDR1 and CDR2: SNHLY, FYNNEI. Here the CDR3 DNA reads TGTGCCAGCAGTGAATTTGGCTATGGCTACACCTTC. Protein product: CASSEFGYGYTF.

V usage is TRBV29-1 and J usage is TRBJ2-3; D is possibly TRBD2 (5 bases). The CDR3 is 13 residues long. Trimming stripped 5 bases from V and 3 bases from J, with 12 bases between. The germline V gene has CDR1 SQVTM and CDR2 ANQGSEA. CDR3 sequence (DNA): TGCAGCGTTCTCGGGGAGTTGACAGATACGCAGTATTTT. Protein product: CSVLGELTDTQYF.

The chain recombines TRBV20-1 with TRBJ2-7, with 10 positions matching TRBD1. This CDR3 spans 14 amino acids. Germline CDR1 and CDR2: DFQATT and SNEGSKA (reference sequence). V shed 4 bases and J 3 bases; nucleotides not matched to a gene: 6. The CDR3 region has the DNA TGCAGTGCTAATAGACAGGGGGCGGTCTACGAGCAGTACTTC. Amino acid sequence: CSANRQGAVYEQYF.

The chain couples TRBV3-1 to TRBJ2-4; D remains unclear. The V and J ends lost 2 bases and 7 bases respectively, with 9 bases between them. The CDR3 runs to 13 residues. The germline V gene has CDR1 LGHDT and CDR2 YNNKEL (reference sequence). In DNA form, the CDR3 reads TGTGCCAGCAGCCAACCCTGGGCGAACATTCAGTACTTC. Its translation: CASSQPWANIQYF.

A few counts support this clonotype. V is TRBV12-3 or TRBV12-4 and J is TRBJ2-1, with D perhaps TRBD1 (5 bases). Trimming took off 6 bases at V and 7 bases at J, with 13 bases between the two ends. The CDR3 spans 13 residues. CDR3 in amino acids: CASRLLGVNEQFF. The CDR3 bases are TGTGCCAGCAGACTCCTAGGGGTAAATGAGCAGTTCTTC.

Remarks on this clonotype: This clone may be a read error of a much larger clone one base away. V is TRBV7-2 and J is TRBJ2-3; 8 positions agree with TRBD2. J gave up 2 bases and V 1 base, and 11 bases lay outside the gene matches. Germline loops: CDR1 SGHTA, CDR2 FQGNSA. The CDR3 totals 18 residues. Here the CDR3 reads CASSLGGLGGGATDTQYF. The CDR3 coding sequence is TGTGCCAGCAGCTTAGGGGGACTAGGGGGGGGGGCCACAGATACGCAGTATTTT.